Listed below are T cell receptor beta chains from one sample, sequenced in a study of CD8 T cells in ankylosing spondylitis. MiXCR, run by TCRdb on the 5' RACE reads, gives a single entry per CDR3 protein. The sample consists of 250,000 to 300,000 distinct CDR3 sequences, around 20% of them appearing once. Sequenced sample: blood, either unsorted or a sorted T cell fraction (not recorded which). The receptors here all came from a male donor with ankylosing spondylitis or in good health (not recorded which). Each CDR3 is given with its conserved first and last residue. A D gene is named only where the DNA matches it firmly. Size values are once, few and many counts, or a class for expanded clones, and some rows have none.

size,J,V,D,DNA,CDR3
-,TRBJ1-5,TRBV7-8,-,TGTGCCAGCAGCTTAGATGGGTCTATCAATCAGCCCCAGCATTTT,CASSLDGSINQPQHF
-,TRBJ2-5,TRBV7-8,TRBD2,TGTGCCAGCAGCTTACGGGGACTAGACCAAGAGACCCAGTACTTC,CASSLRGLDQETQYF
many,TRBJ2-1,TRBV7-8,TRBD2,TGTGCCAGCAGCTCTAGCGGGAGTGGAAATGAGCAGTTCTTC,CASSSSGSGNEQFF
-,TRBJ1-3,TRBV6-5,-,TGTGCCAGCAGTTACTCTAACCCCTACTCTGGAAACACCATATATTTT,CASSYSNPYSGNTIYF
many,TRBJ2-3,TRBV6-1,TRBD2,TGTGCCAGTCGTTTAGCGGGGGGCGCGTCCCCAGATACGCAGTATTTT,CASRLAGGASPDTQYF
-,TRBJ2-2,TRBV6-1,-,TGTGCCAGCAGGGCTCAGGGGAGTGCCACCGGGGAGCTGTTTTTT,CASRAQGSATGELFF
few,TRBJ1-3,TRBV6-7,-,TGTGCCAGCAGTTACTCGGCTGGAAACACCATATATTTT,CASSYSAGNTIYF
-,TRBJ2-5,TRBV12-3/TRBV12-4,-,TGTGCCAGCAGTTTGGCTCGGGGGCCGACCCAGTACTTC,CASSLARGPTQYF
few,TRBJ1-3,TRBV9,-,TGTGCCAGCAGCGGCCCTGGAAACACCATATATTTT,CASSGPGNTIYF
few,TRBJ2-3,TRBV21-1,-,TGTGCCAGCCCGTGGCGCCAAGGGGACCCTAGCACAGATACGCAGTATTTT,CASPWRQGDPSTDTQYF
-,TRBJ2-1,TRBV12-3/TRBV12-4,TRBD2,TGTGCCAGCAGTCCTAGCGGGAGCTCCTACAATGAGCAGTTCTTC,CASSPSGSSYNEQFF
-,TRBJ2-3,TRBV12-3/TRBV12-4,TRBD1,TGTGCCAGCAGTTTCGGGACAGCGGGCACAGATACGCAGTATTTT,CASSFGTAGTDTQYF
-,TRBJ1-5,TRBV3-1,-,TGTGCCAGCAGCCCGGGAGAACATCCCAATCAGCCCCAGCATTTT,CASSPGEHPNQPQHF
few,TRBJ2-1,TRBV6-5,TRBD1,TGTGCCAGCAGTTACTCGAACAGGGGGCACAATGAGCAGTTCTTC,CASSYSNRGHNEQFF
many,TRBJ1-1,TRBV5-1,-,TGCGCCAGCAGCTCGGAACAGGGGAACACTGAAGCTTTCTTT,CASSSEQGNTEAFF
few,TRBJ2-5,TRBV15,-,TGTGCCACCAGCAGAGATCGTACCGTCCAAGAGACCCAGTACTTC,CATSRDRTVQETQYF
-,TRBJ2-1,TRBV5-1,-,TGCGCCAGCAGCTCTTCGGGGAACAATGAGCAGTTCTTC,CASSSSGNNEQFF
-,TRBJ1-1,TRBV5-1,-,TGCGCCAGCAGAATAGGCATGAACACTGAAGCTTTCTTT,CASRIGMNTEAFF
many,TRBJ1-2,TRBV29-1,-,TGCAGCGTTGGGGGCAATGGCTACACCTTC,CSVGGNGYTF
few,TRBJ2-1,TRBV5-1,-,TGCGCCAGCAGCCCTCTCTTAGCCAATGAGCAGTTCTTC,CASSPLLANEQFF
-,TRBJ1-2,TRBV7-9,TRBD1,TGTGCCAGCAGCCGGGACAGAACGAATGGCTACACCTTC,CASSRDRTNGYTF
few,TRBJ2-3,TRBV5-1,TRBD2,TGCGCCAGCAGCTTTGGCGGGAGTGGTGATACGCAGTATTTT,CASSFGGSGDTQYF
few,TRBJ1-1,TRBV3-1,-,TGTGCCAGCAGCCAAACGGGGGAGAACACTGAAGCTTTCTTT,CASSQTGENTEAFF
few,TRBJ1-1,TRBV12-3/TRBV12-4,TRBD1,TGTGCCAGCAGCCCGCGACAGGGGCCTGAAGCTTTCTTT,CASSPRQGPEAFF
few,TRBJ1-6,TRBV12-3/TRBV12-4,TRBD1,TGTGCCAGCAGTTTCCTAGGGGGGGACAGGGGCTCACCCCTCCACTTT,CASSFLGGDRGSPLHF
once,TRBJ1-1,TRBV20-1,TRBD1,TGCAGTGCTAGGGGACAGGGGGGATTGAACACTGAAGCTTTCTTT,CSARGQGGLNTEAFF
-,TRBJ2-5,TRBV19,TRBD2,TGTGCCAGTAGTGCCACCGGGACTAGGTCGGAAGAGACCCAGTACTTC,CASSATGTRSEETQYF
few,TRBJ2-5,TRBV12-3/TRBV12-4,-,TGTGCCAGCAGGGGGGCGGGGCAATGGGAGACCCAGTACTTC,CASRGAGQWETQYF
few,TRBJ1-3,TRBV12-3/TRBV12-4,-,TGTGCCAGCAGTCTCGAGGGGGAGAGCTCTGGAAACACCATATATTTT,CASSLEGESSGNTIYF